The 24 T cell receptor beta chains below were found in one sample sequenced in a study of OX40 agonist ivuxolimab in advanced cancers. Libraries were built with the immunoSEQ multiplex PCR assay. TCRdb provides this immuneACCESS table in a form limited to in-frame rearrangements. Some clones are lacking; in checked studies, under half of them reflect an unresolved V gene, and why the rest are absent is not known. This sample holds approximately 100,000 clones; about 90% were observed only once. The ten largest clones take up roughly 0.79% of the sample. The source material was CD4+ or CD8+ T cells sorted from blood, sampled in a trial of the OX40 agonist ivuxolimab. The receptors were sampled from an adult with an advanced solid tumor such as melanoma, head and neck, liver or kidney cancer.

This chain connects TRBV11-2 to TRBJ2-1, with 8 positions matching TRBD2. The CDR3 is 14 residues long. V trimming: 5 bases; J trimming: 9 bases; junction bases outside the gene matches: 9. Germline loops: CDR1 SGHAT, CDR2 FQNNGV. CDR3: CASSARAGDGEQFF. CDR3 nucleotide sequence: TGTGCCAGCAGCGCTAGAGCGGGGGATGGTGAGCAGTTCTTC.

This clone has just one count. The V gene is TRBV28, the J gene TRBJ1-1; TRBD1 agrees at 9 bases. Losses at the gene ends were 4 bases for V and 7 bases for J; bases not matched to a gene: 7. The CDR3 runs 14 residues. Germline-derived CDR1 and CDR2 are MDHEN and SYDVKM. CDR3 nucleotides: TGTGCCAGCAGTTCGGGACAGGGAAAAATTGAAGCTTTCTTT. Residues: CASSSGQGKIEAFF.

The DNA of the CDR3 is TGTGCCAGCAGGAGTCGGACAGTGTCCTACGAGCAGTACTTC. This translates into CASRSRTVSYEQYF. The rearrangement joins TRBV7-2 to TRBJ2-7, with a weak D call TRBD1 (6 bases). The CDR3 contains 14 residues. V shed 6 bases and J shed 1 base, with 13 bases lying between them. Germline V CDR1 and CDR2: SGHTA, FQGNSA.

The chain recombines TRBV6-1 with TRBJ1-6; D perhaps matches TRBD1 (6 bases). V lost 2 bases, J lost 9 bases, and 17 bases lay in between. The germline CDR1 and CDR2 sequences are MNHNS and SASEGT. CDR3 length equals 16 residues. CDR3 DNA sequence: TGTGCCAGCAGTGAACCTCCGGGACAAGGCAGTTCACCCCTCCACTTT. Translated, it gives CASSEPPGQGSSPLHF.

This sequence joins TRBV7-2 and TRBJ2-7, with 8 positions matching TRBD1. The CDR3 sequence is 15 residues long. In germline, CDR1 is SGHTA, CDR2 FQGNSA. The V and J ends lost 5 bases and 0 bases, in that order; junction bases with no gene match: 6. This chain's CDR3 is CASSLGQGGSYEQYF. The CDR3 bases are TGTGCCAGCAGCCTTGGACAGGGAGGCTCCTACGAGCAGTACTTC.

The chain recombines TRBV27 with TRBJ2-7; TRBD2 might be the D (6 bases). Germline CDR1 reads MNHEY; CDR2 reads SMNVEV (reference sequence). Trimming left V 3 bases short and J 6 bases short, with 12 bases between. The CDR3 loop spans 13 amino acids. The CDR3 bases are TGTGCCAGCAGTTTCGGGACTCCTATCGAGCAGTACTTC. This codes for CASSFGTPIEQYF.

The V and J genes are TRBV30 and TRBJ1-5; 8 nucleotides agree with TRBD1. There are 15 residues in the CDR3. The trim removed 1 base at V and 4 bases at J, leaving 6 bases unmatched. In germline, CDR1 is GTSNPN, CDR2 SVGIG (reference sequence). The CDR3 loop reads CAWSAGGGGNQPQHF. The DNA of the CDR3 is TGTGCCTGGAGTGCAGGGGGCGGAGGTAATCAGCCCCAGCATTTT. Full variable domain (missing parts from reference TRBV30 and TRBJ1-5): SQTIHQWPATLVQPVGSPLSLECTVEGTSNPNLYWYRQAAGRGLQLLFYSVGIGQISSEVPQNLSASRPQDRQFILSSKKLLLSDSGFYLCAWSAGGGGNQPQHFGDGTRLSIL.

The V and J genes are TRBV7-2 and TRBJ1-2, with D maybe TRBD1 (6 bases). The ends were cut back, 5 bases at V and 9 bases at J, with 22 bases in the middle. The length of the CDR3 is 15 residues. CDR1 and CDR2 (germline): SGHTA, FQGNSA. CDR3 DNA: TGTGCCAGCAGCGAGTACAGGGATCCCAGGGCACGCTACACCTTC. Its protein product is CASSEYRDPRARYTF.

This rearrangement joins TRBV4-3 to TRBJ2-7, with 9 bases that match TRBD2. Germline CDR1 reads LGHNA; CDR2 reads YSLEER. The V segment lost 1 base and the J segment 2 bases; nucleotides outside the gene matches: 3. The CDR3 spans 15 residues. CDR3 sequence reads: CASSQGVAGAYEQYF. The CDR3 region has the DNA TGCGCCAGCAGCCAAGGCGTAGCGGGGGCCTACGAGCAGTACTTC.

The chain couples TRBV19 to TRBJ2-5, with 9 bases aligning to TRBD2. The CDR3 totals 14 residues. Germline loops: CDR1 LNHDA, CDR2 SQIVND (reference sequence). The junction had 3 bases not matched to a gene; V was cut back by 6 bases and J by 1 base. The CDR3 DNA is TGTGCCAGTAGGATGCGGGGGGGCCAAGAGACCCAGTACTTC. Translated: CASRMRGGQETQYF. Filled out from reference TRBV19 and TRBJ2-5, the complete variable domain reads DGGITQSPKYLFRKEGQNVTLSCEQNLNHDAMYWYRQDPGQGLRLIYYSQIVNDFQKGDIAEGYSVSREKKESFPLTVTSAQKNPTAFYLCASRMRGGQETQYFGPGTRLLVL.

The chain uses TRBV30 and TRBJ2-1, with TRBD2 identical over 11 bases. Germline CDR1 GTSNPN, CDR2 SVGIG (reference sequence). The CDR3 is 16 amino acids. Trimming at V came to 3 bases and at J to 9 bases, leaving 13 bases not matched to a gene. The CDR3, as DNA: TGTGCCTGGAGCGACACTAGCGGGGGTATCGCAGGTGAGCAGTTCTTC. Translated, it gives CAWSDTSGGIAGEQFF.

V and J are TRBV30 and TRBJ1-1; possibly TRBD1 for D (6 bases). The CDR3 is 12 residues long. V lost 1 base to trimming and J lost 4 bases, with 7 bases between them. CDR1 and CDR2 from the germline V gene are GTSNPN and SVGIG (reference sequence). The CDR3 loop reads CAWSGGGTEAFF. The CDR3 DNA is TGTGCCTGGAGTGGAGGGGGCACTGAAGCTTTCTTT.

V is TRBV4-2 and J is TRBJ1-2; D is possibly TRBD1 (5 bases). The V and J ends lost 0 bases and 8 bases respectively, with 16 bases between them. CDR1 is LGHNA and CDR2 is YNFKEQ in the germline V gene. The CDR3 extends over 15 amino acids. The CDR3 coding sequence is TGTGCCAGCAGCCAAGATGATCCGGGGGATCAGGGCTACACCTTC. This gives the protein CASSQDDPGDQGYTF.

The V gene is TRBV2, the J gene TRBJ2-3; TRBD2 aligns across 13 bases. CDR1 and CDR2 (germline): SNHLY, FYNNEI. V shed 1 base and J 4 bases; nucleotides not matched to a gene: 5. The CDR3 is 17 residues long. The CDR3 loop reads CASSEELAGGPPDTQYF. The CDR3 DNA reads TGTGCCAGCAGTGAAGAACTAGCGGGGGGGCCCCCAGATACGCAGTATTTT. Variable domain in full (rest from reference TRBV2 and TRBJ2-3): EPEVTQTPSHQVTQMGQEVILRCVPISNHLYFYWYRQILGQKVEFLVSFYNNEISEKSEIFDDQFSVERPDGSNFTLKIRSTKLEDSAMYFCASSEELAGGPPDTQYFGPGTRLTVL.

V gene TRBV5-1 combines with J gene TRBJ1-6; no clear D gene. Germline CDR1 SGHRS, CDR2 YFSETQ. Trimming removed 2 bases from V and 8 bases from J, with 8 bases in between. This CDR3 contains 13 residues. The CDR3 DNA follows: TGCGCCAGCAGCTTAAGCCCGGATTCACCCCTCCACTTT. It is translated as CASSLSPDSPLHF. The complete variable domain, with remaining parts taken from reference TRBV5-1 and TRBJ1-6, reads KAGVTQTPRYLIKTRGQQVTLSCSPISGHRSVSWYQQTPGQGLQFLFEYFSETQRNKGNFPGRFSGRQFSNSRSEMNVSTLELGDSALYLCASSLSPDSPLHFGNGTRLTVT.

The chain combines TRBV6-5 with TRBJ2-7; 9 nucleotides align to TRBD1. The CDR3 covers 14 residues. V lost 7 bases to trimming and J lost 1 base; unmatched junction nucleotides: 5. CDR1 MNHEY and CDR2 SVGAGI come from the germline V gene. CDR3 coding DNA: TGTGCCAGCAAAAGACAGGGGGGATCCTACGAGCAGTACTTC. Translated, it gives CASKRQGGSYEQYF.

This clone was found once. The chain combines TRBV2 with TRBJ2-3; TRBD1 matches 9 bases. Losses at the gene ends were 10 bases for V and 4 bases for J; bases not matched to a gene: 15. The CDR3 length is 16 residues. The V gene's germline CDR1 is SNHLY and CDR2 FYNNEI. CDR3 protein: CATARVQGAGADTQYF. In nucleotides, the CDR3 is TGTGCCACCGCGCGAGTACAGGGGGCGGGAGCAGATACGCAGTATTTT. The entire variable domain, with the rest obtained from reference TRBV2 and TRBJ2-3, is as follows: EPEVTQTPSHQVTQMGQEVILRCVPISNHLYFYWYRQILGQKVEFLVSFYNNEISEKSEIFDDQFSVERPDGSNFTLKIRSTKLEDSAMYFCATARVQGAGADTQYFGPGTRLTVL.

J is TRBJ2-2 and V is TRBV30; D is undetermined. CDR3 length equals 12 residues. CDR1 and CDR2 from the germline V gene are GTSNPN and SVGIG (reference sequence). Trimming took off 2 bases at V and 8 bases at J, with 9 bases between the two ends. The CDR3 nucleotides are TGTGCCTGGAGTCGGAGCTTGGGGGAGCTGTTTTTT. Its translation: CAWSRSLGELFF.

The V call is TRBV28, the J call TRBJ1-4, with D perhaps matching TRBD1 (6 bases). The CDR3 covers 15 residues. Germline values: CDR1 MDHEN, CDR2 SYDVKM. Deletions cut 6 bases from V and 2 bases from J, with 13 bases between. CDR3 protein: CASRSLGGTNEKLFF. DNA of the CDR3: TGTGCCAGCAGAAGCCTGGGGGGCACTAATGAAAAACTGTTTTTT.

J is TRBJ2-1 and V is TRBV6-1, with 13 positions matching TRBD2. Germline CDR1 is MNHNS and CDR2 is SASEGT. The CDR3 length is 15 residues. V was clipped by 7 bases and J by 7 bases; unmatched bases: 7. The CDR3 DNA reads as TGTGCCAGCATCCTAACTAGCGGGGGGGCGAATGAGCAGTTCTTC. Amino acid sequence: CASILTSGGANEQFF.

V is TRBV5-4 and J is TRBJ2-1, with 12 bases identical to TRBD1. The J segment lost 10 bases and the V segment lost 3 bases, leaving 8 bases of the junction unmatched. From germline, CDR1 is SGHNT and CDR2 YYREEE (reference sequence). The CDR3 consists of 15 residues. DNA of the CDR3: TGTGCCAGCAGCTATGGGGACAGGGGGCTAGGGGAGCAGTTCTTC. This sequence encodes CASSYGDRGLGEQFF. Looking up the rest from reference TRBV5-4 and TRBJ2-1 gives the full variable domain: ETGVTQSPTHLIKTRGQQVTLRCSSQSGHNTVSWYQQALGQGPQFIFQYYREEENGRGNFPPRFSGLQFPNYSSELNVNALELDDSALYLCASSYGDRGLGEQFFGPGTRLTVL.

The chain joins TRBV2 to TRBJ2-7; tentative D call: TRBD1 (6 bases). The CDR3 consists of 12 residues. Trimming cost V 7 bases and J 2 bases, with 9 bases left between them. CDR1 is SNHLY, CDR2 FYNNEI, per germline. The CDR3 reads CASKQGPYEQYF. CDR3 coding DNA: TGTGCCAGCAAACAGGGTCCCTACGAGCAGTACTTC.

The chain employs TRBV1 and TRBJ2-7; the DNA was not used to check the table's D call, TRBD2. TRBV1 is deemed a pseudogene. The CDR3 consists of 17 residues. CDR3 sequence: CTSSQLTCGGLFYEQYF. As DNA, the CDR3 is TGCACCAGCAGCCAATTGACTTGCGGGGGCTTGTTCTACGAGCAGTACTTC.

V gene TRBV6-4 combines with J gene TRBJ2-1; no firm D call. This CDR3 is 12 amino acids long. Germline CDR1 MRHNA, CDR2 SNTAGT. Trimming removed 0 bases from V and 10 bases from J, with 7 bases in between. CDR3 coding DNA: TGTGCCAGCAGTGACTCAACCCGGGAGCAGTTCTTC. Amino acids: CASSDSTREQFF.